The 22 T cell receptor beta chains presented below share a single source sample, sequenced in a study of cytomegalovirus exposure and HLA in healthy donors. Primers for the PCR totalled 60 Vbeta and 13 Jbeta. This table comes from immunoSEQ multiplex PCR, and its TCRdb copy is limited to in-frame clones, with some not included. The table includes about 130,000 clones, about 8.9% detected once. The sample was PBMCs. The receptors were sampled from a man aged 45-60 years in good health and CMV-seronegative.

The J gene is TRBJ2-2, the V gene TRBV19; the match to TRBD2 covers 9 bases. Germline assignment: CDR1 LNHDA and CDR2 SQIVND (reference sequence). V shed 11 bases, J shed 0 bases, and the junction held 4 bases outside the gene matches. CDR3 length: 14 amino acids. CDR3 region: CAARLAANTGELFF. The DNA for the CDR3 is TGTGCCGCGAGACTAGCGGCGAACACCGGGGAGCTGTTTTTT.

The CDR3 DNA is TGTGCCAGCGCATCCCAGGGCGTAGAAGCTTTCTTT. Translated, it gives CASASQGVEAFF. The gene calls are TRBV2 and TRBJ1-1; D may be TRBD1 (5 bases). V was pared by 8 bases and J by 8 bases, with 15 bases between. This CDR3 region has 12 residues. Per the germline V gene, CDR1 is SNHLY and CDR2 is FYNNEI.

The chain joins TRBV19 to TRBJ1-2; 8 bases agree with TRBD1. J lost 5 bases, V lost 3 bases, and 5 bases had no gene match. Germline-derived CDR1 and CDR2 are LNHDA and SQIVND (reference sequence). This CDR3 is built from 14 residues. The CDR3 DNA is TGTGCCAGTAGTATGGACAGGGAGGGTTATGGCTACACCTTC. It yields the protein CASSMDREGYGYTF.

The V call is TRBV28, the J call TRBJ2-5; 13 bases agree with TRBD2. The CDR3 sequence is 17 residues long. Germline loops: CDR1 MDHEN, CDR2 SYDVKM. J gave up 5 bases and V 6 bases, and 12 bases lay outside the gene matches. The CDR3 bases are TGTGCCAGCAGCCGACGGACTAGCGGGAGTGGAATGGAGACCCAGTACTTC. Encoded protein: CASSRRTSGSGMETQYF. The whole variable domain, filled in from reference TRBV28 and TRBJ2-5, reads DVKVTQSSRYLVKRTGEKVFLECVQDMDHENMFWYRQDPGLGLRLIYFSYDVKMKEKGDIPEGYSVSREKKERFSLILESASTNQTSMYLCASSRRTSGSGMETQYFGPGTRLLVL.

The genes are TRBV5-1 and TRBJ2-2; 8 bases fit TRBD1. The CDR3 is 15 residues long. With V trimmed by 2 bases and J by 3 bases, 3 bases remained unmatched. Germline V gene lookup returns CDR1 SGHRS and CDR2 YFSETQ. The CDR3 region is CASSFMTGDTGELFF. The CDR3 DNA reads TGCGCCAGCAGCTTTATGACAGGGGACACCGGGGAGCTGTTTTTT.

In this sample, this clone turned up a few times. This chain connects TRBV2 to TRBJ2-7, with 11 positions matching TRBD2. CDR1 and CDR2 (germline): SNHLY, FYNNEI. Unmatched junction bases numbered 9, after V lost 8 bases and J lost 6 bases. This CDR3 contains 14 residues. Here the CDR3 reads CASAAGLAAGEQYF. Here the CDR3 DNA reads TGTGCCAGCGCCGCGGGACTAGCGGCCGGCGAGCAGTACTTC.

CDR3 DNA sequence: TGTGCCAGCACGGTGTCTAACTATGGCTACACCTTC. It is translated as CASTVSNYGYTF. V and J are TRBV7-9 and TRBJ1-2; D is unresolved. The V end was cut by 7 bases, the J end by 0 bases, with 6 bases between. CDR1 is SEHNR, CDR2 FQNEAQ, per germline (reference sequence). The CDR3 runs 12 residues.

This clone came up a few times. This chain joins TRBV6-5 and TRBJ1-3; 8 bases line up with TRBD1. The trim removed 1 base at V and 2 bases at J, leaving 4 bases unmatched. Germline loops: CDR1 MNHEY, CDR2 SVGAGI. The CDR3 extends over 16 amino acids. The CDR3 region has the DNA TGTGCCAGCAGTTACTTCGGACAGGGCCCTGGAAACACCATATATTTT. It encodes CASSYFGQGPGNTIYF.

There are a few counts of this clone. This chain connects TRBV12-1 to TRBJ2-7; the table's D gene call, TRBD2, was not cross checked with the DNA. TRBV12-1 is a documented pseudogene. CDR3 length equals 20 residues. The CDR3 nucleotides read TGTGCCAGCAGCACTTGGGAACCCGGGACTAGCGGGAGGGCCGTTCACGAGCAGTACTTC. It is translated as CASSTWEPGTSGRAVHEQYF.

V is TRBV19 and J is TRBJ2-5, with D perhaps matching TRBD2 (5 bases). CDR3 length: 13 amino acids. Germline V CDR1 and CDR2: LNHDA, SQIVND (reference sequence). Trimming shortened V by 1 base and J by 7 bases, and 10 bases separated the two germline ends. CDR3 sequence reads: CASSIGPEGTQYF. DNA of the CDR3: TGTGCCAGTAGTATAGGTCCCGAGGGGACCCAGTACTTC.

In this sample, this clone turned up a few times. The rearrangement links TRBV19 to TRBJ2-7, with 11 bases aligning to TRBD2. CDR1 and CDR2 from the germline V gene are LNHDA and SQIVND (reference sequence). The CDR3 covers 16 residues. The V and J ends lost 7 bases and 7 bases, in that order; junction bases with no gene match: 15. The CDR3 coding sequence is TGTGCCAGTACCACGTCTAGCGGGAGGTCGACGGTAGAGCAGTACTTC. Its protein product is CASTTSSGRSTVEQYF.

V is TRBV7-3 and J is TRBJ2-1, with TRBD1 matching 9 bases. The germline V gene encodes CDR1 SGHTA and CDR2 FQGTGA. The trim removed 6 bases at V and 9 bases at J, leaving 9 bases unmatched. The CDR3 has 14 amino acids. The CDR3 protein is CASSPNRGRGEQFF. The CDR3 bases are TGTGCCAGCAGTCCTAACAGGGGGCGAGGTGAGCAGTTCTTC. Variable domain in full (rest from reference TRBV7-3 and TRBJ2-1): GAGVSQTPSNKVTEKGKYVELRCDPISGHTALYWYRQSLGQGPEFLIYFQGTGAADDSGLPNDRFFAVRPEGSVSTLKIQRTERGDSAVYLCASSPNRGRGEQFFGPGTRLTVL.

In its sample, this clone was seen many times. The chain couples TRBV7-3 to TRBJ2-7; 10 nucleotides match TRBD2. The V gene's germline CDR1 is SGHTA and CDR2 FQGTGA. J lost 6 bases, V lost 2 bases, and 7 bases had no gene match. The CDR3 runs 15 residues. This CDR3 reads CASSLQAGGFGEQYF. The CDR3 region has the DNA TGTGCCAGCAGCTTACAAGCGGGAGGGTTCGGCGAGCAGTACTTC.

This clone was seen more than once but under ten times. DNA for the CDR3: TGTGCCTGGAGTGTACGGGGTAGCGGGAGTCTCTACGAGCAGTACTTC. Amino acid sequence: CAWSVRGSGSLYEQYF. This sequence joins TRBV30 and TRBJ2-7; TRBD2 matches at 9 bases. V was pared by 0 bases and J by 3 bases, with 9 bases of the junction left unmatched. The germline gives CDR1 GTSNPN, CDR2 SVGIG (reference sequence). The length of the CDR3 is 16 residues. Full variable domain (rest looked up from reference TRBV30 and TRBJ2-7): SQTIHQWPATLVQPVGSPLSLECTVEGTSNPNLYWYRQAAGRGLQLLFYSVGIGQISSEVPQNLSASRPQDRQFILSSKKLLLSDSGFYLCAWSVRGSGSLYEQYFGPGTRLTVT.

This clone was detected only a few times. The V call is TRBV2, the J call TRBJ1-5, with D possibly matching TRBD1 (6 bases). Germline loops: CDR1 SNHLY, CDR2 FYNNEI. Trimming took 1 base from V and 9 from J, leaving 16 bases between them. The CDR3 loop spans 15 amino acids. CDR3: CASSEDAGAVSPQHF. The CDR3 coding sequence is TGTGCCAGCAGTGAAGATGCAGGGGCCGTTTCGCCCCAGCATTTT. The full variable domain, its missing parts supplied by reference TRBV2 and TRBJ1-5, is EPEVTQTPSHQVTQMGQEVILRCVPISNHLYFYWYRQILGQKVEFLVSFYNNEISEKSEIFDDQFSVERPDGSNFTLKIRSTKLEDSAMYFCASSEDAGAVSPQHFGDGTRLSIL.

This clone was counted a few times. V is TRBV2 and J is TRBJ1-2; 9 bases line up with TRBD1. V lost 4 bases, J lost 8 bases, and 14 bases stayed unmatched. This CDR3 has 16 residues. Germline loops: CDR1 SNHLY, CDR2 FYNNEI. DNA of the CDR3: TGTGCCAGCAGTGGCGATCGGGACAGGGTAACTGTCGGCTACACCTTC. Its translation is CASSGDRDRVTVGYTF.

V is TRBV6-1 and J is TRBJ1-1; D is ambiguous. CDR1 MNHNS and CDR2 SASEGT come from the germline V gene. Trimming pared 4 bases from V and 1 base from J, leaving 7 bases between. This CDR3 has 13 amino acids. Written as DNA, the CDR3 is TGTGCCAGCAGTGTTAGACAGAACACTGAAGCTTTCTTT. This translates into CASSVRQNTEAFF.

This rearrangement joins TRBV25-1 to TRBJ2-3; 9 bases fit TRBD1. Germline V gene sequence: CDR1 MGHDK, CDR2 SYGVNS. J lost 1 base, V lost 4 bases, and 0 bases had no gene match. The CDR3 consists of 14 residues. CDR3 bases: TGTGCCAGCAGTGGGGACAGGGGCACAGATACGCAGTATTTT. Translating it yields CASSGDRGTDTQYF.

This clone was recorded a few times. The CDR3 reads CASSLEGGPETQYF. The CDR3 DNA follows: TGCGCCAGCAGCTTGGAGGGAGGGCCGGAGACCCAGTACTTC. V and J are TRBV5-1 and TRBJ2-5, with 7 bases identical to TRBD2. Germline loops: CDR1 SGHRS, CDR2 YFSETQ. V dropped 0 bases and J dropped 5; count of bases not matched to a gene: 4. The CDR3 consists of 14 residues.

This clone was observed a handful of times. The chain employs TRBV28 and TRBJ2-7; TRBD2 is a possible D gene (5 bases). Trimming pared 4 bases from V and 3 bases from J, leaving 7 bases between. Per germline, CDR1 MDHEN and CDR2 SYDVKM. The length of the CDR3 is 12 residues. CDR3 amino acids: CASSSGNYEQYF. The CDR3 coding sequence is TGTGCCAGCAGTTCCGGGAACTACGAGCAGTACTTC.

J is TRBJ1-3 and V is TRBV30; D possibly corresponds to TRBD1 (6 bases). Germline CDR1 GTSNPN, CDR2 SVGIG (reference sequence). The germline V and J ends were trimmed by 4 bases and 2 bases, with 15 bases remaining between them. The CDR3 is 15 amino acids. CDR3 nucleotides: TGTGCCTGGATGAGGGACACCCGTCCTGGAAACACCATATATTTT. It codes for CAWMRDTRPGNTIYF.

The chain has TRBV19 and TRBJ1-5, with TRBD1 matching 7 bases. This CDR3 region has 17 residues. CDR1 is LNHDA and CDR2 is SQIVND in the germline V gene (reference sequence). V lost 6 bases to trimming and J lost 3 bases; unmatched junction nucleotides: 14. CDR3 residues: CASREGLKGAINQPQHF. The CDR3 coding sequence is TGTGCCAGTAGGGAGGGGTTAAAGGGGGCGATCAATCAGCCCCAGCATTTT.